This T cell receptor (beta chain) was documented in a study of early T cells in non-severe SARS-CoV-2 infection (dated by TCRdb to the early 2020s). Turning to the overall study: Bulk RNA from unsorted whole blood was used for TCR sequencing, so alpha and beta chains could not be paired.

Per the germline V gene, MNHEY is the CDR1 and SVGAGI is the CDR2. V is pared back by 6 bases and J by 4 bases, with 12 bases lying between the germline termini. The CDR3 numbers 13 residues from cysteine through phenylalanine. Only the CDR3 part of the read is kept: 39 bases, read in frame from the first base. The library relied on 5' RACE. The run used a NextSeq 500. The TCR library protocol attached unique molecular identifiers to individual cDNA molecules to correct for sequencing error and PCR bias. TCR alpha and beta chains were both sequenced, and the abundances of alpha and beta sequences in each sample were closely correlated with each other. Per the authors' processing: Decombinator V4 was used to perform V gene, J gene and CDR3 annotation of TCR sequences. Expanded TCRs were defined as changing significantly between any two time points under a Poisson model with p below 0.0001. TCR abundances were normalised to the total number of TCRs sequenced in each sample and reported as counts per million. MAIT TCRs were defined by TRAV1-2 paired with TRAJ12, TRAJ20 or TRAJ33, and iNKT TCRs by TRAV10 paired with TRAJ18. VDJdb, accessed 1 November 2021, was searched for CMV, EBV and SARS-CoV-2 annotated TCRs, with TCRs annotated for multiple antigens excluded. TCRdb handled the public reads itself, with Q25 trimming in fastp and clone calling in MiXCR, and kept productive beta chains. Records with the same CDR3 protein are collapsed into one entry carrying the most frequent genes and DNA. What appears here as the V and J calls and clone size reflects TCRdb's work, not the paper's. The sample table records approximately 65,000 distinct CDR3 sequences; over 9% of these occur just once. More than 1.5% of the sample rests with the top ten.

Set within a cohort of healthcare workers in London, UK, this nested case-control study involved weekly PCR testing of nasopharyngeal swabs along with blood sampling. Healthcare workers were recruited between 23 and 31 March 2020, during the week of the UK lockdown, and were followed weekly for up to about 15 weeks. This clonotype was seen repeatedly, ten times or more. What antigen it recognizes has not been identified. Per-base quality was not reported, and no clone a single base away is much larger than it. What the authors observed across the whole study: VDJdb matching was skewed toward anti-spike CD8 responses and likely underestimated virus-specific expansions, missing private and CD4 specificities.

The receptor was derived from an adult who was a healthcare worker with PCR-confirmed SARS-CoV-2 infection or an uninfected control (not recorded which). The source material was whole blood. In this chain, TRBV6-5 is recombined with TRBJ1-2; no D gene is confidently identified. The CDR3 protein is CASSQGYFYGYTF. The sequenced DNA is TGTGCCAGCAGCCAAGGTTACTTCTATGGCTACACCTTC.